Reported below is one T cell receptor beta chain. Its antigen remains unidentified. Its ends do not fully match the called genes, so a read error is possible. Other DNA sequences in the sample encode the same CDR3. This specimen belongs to a study of graft-versus-host responses after intestinal transplantation. Study results and limitations: There was an association between peak levels of circulating GvH clones and early post-transplant HvG declines.

Clones were sequenced by immunoSEQ multiplex PCR, and TCRdb holds only the in-frame ones, with some missing. The sample records approximately 68,000 clones, 90% being singletons. The TCR originated in a human donor who was the organ donor for an intestinal transplant. Sequencing was performed on unstimulated CD8+ T cells sorted from spleen or lymph node cells, taken before transplant.

CDR3 loop: CASKIRDRLNTEAFF. The DNA of the CDR3 is TGTGCTAGCAAAATCCGGGACAGATTGAACACTGAAGCTTTCTTT. The chain joins TRBV6-5 to TRBJ1-1; 7 nucleotides line up with TRBD1. Germline V gene sequence: CDR1 MNHEY, CDR2 SVGAGI. The CDR3 runs to 15 residues.